The 14 T cell receptor beta chains below all came from one sample that was sequenced in a study of technical replicates of blood from four donors (dated by TCRdb to 2015 to 2018). The library was prepared using the immunoSEQ multiplex PCR assay. What TCRdb holds here is the immuneACCESS table cut down to in-frame rearrangements. Part of the clones is not present; checked against another copy, under half of the missing clones reflect an unresolved V gene, and the others are unexplained. The sample contains 80,000 or so clones, over 75% of them found a single time. Of the sample, about 4% falls within the top ten clones. The source material was PBMCs. All receptors derive from a human donor in good health. Some clones in this sample may be carry-over from other donors' samples.

The rearrangement joins TRBV9 to TRBJ1-3; TRBD1 might be the D (5 bases). Per the germline V gene, CDR1 is SGDLS and CDR2 is YYNGEE. The CDR3 sequence is 15 residues long. The ends were cut back, 1 base at V and 3 bases at J, with 11 bases in the middle. The CDR3 nucleotides read TGTGCCAGCAGCGTACGGGGGGGAGGTGGAAACACCATATATTTT. As protein: CASSVRGGGGNTIYF.

This clone has only a few counts. This chain uses TRBV5-1 with TRBJ2-3; no reliable D call. From germline, CDR1 is SGHRS and CDR2 YFSETQ. The CDR3 is 13 amino acids. Trimming cost V 4 bases and J 1 base, with 7 bases left between them. The CDR3 sequence is CASSEAGTDTQYF. CDR3 coding DNA: TGCGCCAGCAGCGAGGCCGGCACAGATACGCAGTATTTT.

The chain is built from TRBV9 and TRBJ1-1; no definite D call. The V gene's germline CDR1 is SGDLS and CDR2 YYNGEE. The ends were cut back, 0 bases at V and 3 bases at J, with 9 bases in the middle. The CDR3 covers 14 residues. The CDR3 sequence is CASSVASGDTEAFF. The CDR3, as DNA: TGTGCCAGCAGCGTAGCTTCCGGAGACACTGAAGCTTTCTTT.

This clone has a single count. This chain joins TRBV2 and TRBJ2-5, with 8 positions matching TRBD2. V shed 7 bases, J shed 2 bases, and the junction held 6 bases outside the gene matches. Germline lookup yields CDR1 SNHLY and CDR2 FYNNEI. The CDR3 contains 14 residues. This chain's CDR3 is CASNRGGRQETQYF. Written as DNA, the CDR3 is TGTGCCAGCAACCGGGGGGGCCGGCAAGAGACCCAGTACTTC.

The CDR3 spells CSGGEGRNEQFF. In DNA form, the CDR3 reads TGCAGCGGGGGGGAGGGCCGGAATGAGCAGTTCTTC. This rearrangement joins TRBV29-1 to TRBJ2-1; 7 bases are shared with TRBD2. CDR3 length equals 12 residues. Germline assignment: CDR1 SQVTM and CDR2 ANQGSEA. V gave up 7 bases and J gave up 7 bases; unmatched junction bases: 7.

The V gene is TRBV4-2, the J gene TRBJ2-1; 8 bases are a match to TRBD2. The germline V gene encodes CDR1 LGHNA and CDR2 YNFKEQ. This CDR3 has 15 amino acids. V lost 4 bases and J lost 8; bases outside the gene matches: 10. Here the CDR3 DNA reads TGTGCCAGCAGCCCCCGGGGGGGGGCAAACCATGAGCAGTTCTTC. Translation gives CASSPRGGANHEQFF.

J is TRBJ2-2 and V is TRBV4-2, with 7 bases matching TRBD2. Per germline, CDR1 LGHNA and CDR2 YNFKEQ. The CDR3 runs 15 residues. Trimming removed 4 bases from V and 7 bases from J; junction bases left unmatched: 9. The CDR3 sequence is CASSPPGRDGGELFF. DNA of the CDR3: TGTGCCAGCAGCCCCCCAGGGAGGGATGGCGGGGAGCTGTTTTTT.

The chain combines TRBV5-1 with TRBJ2-7, with D tentatively TRBD1 (5 bases). Trimming took off 1 base at V and 4 bases at J, with 12 bases between the two ends. Germline values: CDR1 SGHRS, CDR2 YFSETQ. CDR3 length: 14 residues. The CDR3 DNA reads as TGCGCCAGCAGCTTGCGGACAACACCTTACGAGCAGTACTTC. Protein product: CASSLRTTPYEQYF.

The chain joins TRBV7-3 to TRBJ2-1, with D possibly being TRBD1 (5 bases). The ends were cut back, 5 bases at V and 4 bases at J, with 9 bases in the middle. The CDR3 sequence is 13 residues long. Germline CDR1 is SGHTA and CDR2 is FQGTGA. The CDR3 sequence: CASSAGNYNEQFF. The DNA for the CDR3 is TGTGCCAGCAGCGCAGGGAATTACAATGAGCAGTTCTTC. Full variable domain (rest looked up from reference TRBV7-3 and TRBJ2-1): GAGVSQTPSNKVTEKGKYVELRCDPISGHTALYWYRQSLGQGPEFLIYFQGTGAADDSGLPNDRFFAVRPEGSVSTLKIQRTERGDSAVYLCASSAGNYNEQFFGPGTRLTVL.

The rearrangement joins TRBV7-8 to TRBJ2-2; perhaps TRBD2 as D (6 bases). Trimming removed 4 bases at V and 2 bases at J, with 14 bases between. The germline gives CDR1 SGHVS, CDR2 FQNEAQ. The CDR3 length is 16 residues. CDR3: CASSYLLAGNTGELFF. As DNA, the CDR3 is TGTGCCAGCAGCTACCTACTCGCGGGAAACACCGGGGAGCTGTTTTTT.

The chain has TRBV5-1 and TRBJ1-1; 8 nucleotides agree with TRBD1. The CDR3 spans 15 residues. J lost 0 bases, V lost 4 bases, and 5 bases had no gene match. CDR1 is SGHRS, CDR2 YFSETQ, per germline. The CDR3 coding sequence is TGCGCCAGCAGCCCAAGGACAGGGATGAACACTGAAGCTTTCTTT. It translates to CASSPRTGMNTEAFF.

The chain combines TRBV19 with TRBJ1-1; TRBD1 might be the D (6 bases). Germline V gene data show CDR1 as LNHDA and CDR2 as SQIVND (reference sequence). Trimming took off 4 bases at V and 5 bases at J, with 17 bases between the two ends. The CDR3 contains 15 residues. The CDR3 sequence: CASSSPPGGRTEAFF. The CDR3 DNA follows: TGTGCCAGTAGTAGCCCTCCGGGGGGGCGGACTGAAGCTTTCTTT.

The chain uses TRBV2 and TRBJ1-2, with 10 bases aligning to TRBD1. This CDR3 region has 15 residues. V dropped 4 bases and J dropped 5; count of bases not matched to a gene: 7. CDR1 SNHLY and CDR2 FYNNEI come from the germline V gene. CDR3 sequence reads: CASSGGTGATYGYTF. DNA of the CDR3: TGTGCCAGCAGTGGCGGGACAGGGGCAACATATGGCTACACCTTC.

The chain has TRBV11-3 and TRBJ2-1; D might be TRBD2 (5 bases). Germline assignment: CDR1 SGHNT and CDR2 YENEEA. V gave up 4 bases and J gave up 9 bases, with 10 bases separating them. CDR3 length: 12 residues. The CDR3 DNA follows: TGTGCCAGCAGCTGGTCCGGAGGTGAGCAGTTCTTC. Residues: CASSWSGGEQFF.